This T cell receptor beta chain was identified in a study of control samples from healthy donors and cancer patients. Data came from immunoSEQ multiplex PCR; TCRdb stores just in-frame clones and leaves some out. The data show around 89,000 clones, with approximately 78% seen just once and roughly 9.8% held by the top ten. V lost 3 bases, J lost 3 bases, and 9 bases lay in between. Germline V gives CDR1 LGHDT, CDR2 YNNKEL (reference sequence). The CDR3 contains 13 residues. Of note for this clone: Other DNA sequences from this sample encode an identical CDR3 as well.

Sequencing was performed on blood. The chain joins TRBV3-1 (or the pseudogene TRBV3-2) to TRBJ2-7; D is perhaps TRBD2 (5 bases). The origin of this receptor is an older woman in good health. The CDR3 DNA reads TGTGCCAGCAGCCAGAGACGGGACTACGAGCAGTACTTC. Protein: CASSQRRDYEQYF.